The entry below describes one T cell receptor beta chain. This clonotype was picked up one time. Its antigen is unknown. Within one base of it there is no much larger clone, and no base qualities were kept. Evidence from a single read is weak. These data originate in a study of CD8+CD57+ T cells in acquired aplastic anemia (dated by TCRdb to between 2017 and 2018). Study-level background: Extracted DNA from sorted CD4+ and CD8+ cells averaged around 3.3 ug, ranging from 0.2 to 27.4 ug. CD8+CD57+ expansion was defined as a frequency above the mean frequency observed in healthy subjects. Findings and caveats that apply to the study as a whole: Roughly 30 CD8+ CDR3 sequences were shared between patients and controls but appeared highly expressed in patients and within their immunodominant clones. No significant difference in CD8+ Simpson's diversity was found between patients and healthy controls (P=0.060).

TCR beta VDJ combination and CDR3 sequence profiling used genomic DNA as the template. An Illumina HiSeq 2000 was the platform used for TCR repertoire sequencing. The paper's processing steps were these. Repertoires were assessed using TRBV/TRBJ rearrangement plots, CDR3 size and DJ length profiles, and Simpson's diversity index. Whichever DNA sequence was most abundant in the deep sequencing data was defined as the immunodominant clone. CDR3 amino acid sequences were checked for sharing between subjects and were compared against published repertoires and the VDJdb database. TCRdb passed the public sequencing reads through fastp at Q25 and MiXCR, retaining productive beta sequences. Records with the same CDR3 protein are collapsed into one entry carrying the most frequent genes and DNA. The V and J calls follow TCRdb's processing rather than the paper's. In this sample the table shows under 200,000 distinct CDR3 sequences, around half of which occur a single time. Together, the top ten hold around a tenth of the sample.

Flow cytometry had shown CD8+CD57+ cell expansion in the patients selected for sequencing. All patients had severe acquired aplastic anemia diagnosed by International Study of Aplastic Anemia and Agranulocytosis and Camitta criteria. No therapy had been received by the patients at the time of blood sampling. In the study, sorted CD4+ and CD8+ blood T cells from patients with severe aplastic anemia and from healthy subjects underwent deep sequencing of TCR repertoires. In the USA, patient enrollment took place under clinicaltrials.gov protocols 00001620, 01623167, 00001397, 00071045, 00081523 and 00961064. Ficoll-Paque density gradient centrifugation was used to isolate peripheral blood mononuclear cells. CD4+ and CD8+ T cells were sorted by FACS or magnetic beads before DNA extraction. The sample taken for sequencing was sorted CD4+, CD8+, or CD8+CD57+ T cells (not recorded which) from PBMCs. This sequence originates from a human donor with aplastic anemia.

CDR3 region: CASSLWADDGYTF. The nucleotide sequence reads TGTGCCAGCAGCTTATGGGCAGACGATGGCTACACCTTC. The V and J segments used are TRBV7-9 and TRBJ1-2; the D gene assignment is ambiguous. The germline V gene (reference sequence) provides CDR1 SEHNR and CDR2 FQNEAQ. Cut back by 2 bases and 6 bases, the V and J ends lie 10 bases apart. The CDR3 spans 13 residues, from the cysteine through the phenylalanine. Left in the record is the CDR3 DNA by itself, 39 bases read in frame from the first base.